The rows below give T cell receptor beta chains drawn from one sample of a study of breast tumors, draining lymph nodes, adjacent tissues. From the multiplex PCR reads, TCRdb called clonotypes with MiXCR, one entry per CDR3 protein. Of over 100,000 distinct CDR3 sequences in the sample, under 25% are singletons; the top ten hold about 2.6%. Input material: axillary lymph node tissue. Every receptor here comes from a female donor with breast cancer. Some clones in this sample may be carry-over from other donors' samples. CDR3s include the opening cysteine and the closing phenylalanine or tryptophan. A D gene is named only where the DNA matches it firmly. Clone size appears in some rows only: once, few, many, or a class for an expanded clone.

V: TRBV3-1; J: TRBJ1-2; D: -; size: few; length: 15; DNA: TGTGCCAGCAGCCAAGTCAGCCAGGGTATGCGCGGCTACACCTTC; CDR3: CASSQVSQGMRGYTF
V: TRBV4-1; J: TRBJ2-7; D: -; size: many; length: 14; DNA: TGCGCCAGCAGCCAAGGCAAAGGAGACTACGAGCAGTACTTC; CDR3: CASSQGKGDYEQYF
V: TRBV11-3; J: TRBJ2-1; D: -; size: many; length: 15; DNA: TGTGCCAGCAGCTTAGGCCAGGGGTATTGGAATGAGCAGTTCTTC; CDR3: CASSLGQGYWNEQFF
V: TRBV14; J: TRBJ2-2; D: -; size: many; length: 14; DNA: TGTGCCAGCAGCACCGGGGGCGGGACCGGGGAGCTGTTTTTT; CDR3: CASSTGGGTGELFF
V: TRBV9; J: TRBJ1-3; D: -; size: many; length: 14; DNA: TGTGCCAGCAGCGAGGGGGGGCCTGGAAACACCATATATTTT; CDR3: CASSEGGPGNTIYF
V: TRBV20-1; J: TRBJ1-2; D: -; size: many; length: 15; DNA: TGCAGTGCTAGAGATCCAGGCAGGAGTAACTATGGCTACACCTTC; CDR3: CSARDPGRSNYGYTF
V: TRBV20-1; J: TRBJ2-1; D: -; size: -; length: 15; DNA: TGCAGTGCTTCCATTGGGGGCGGAGCGAACAATGAGCAGTTCTTC; CDR3: CSASIGGGANNEQFF
V: TRBV12-3/TRBV12-4; J: TRBJ2-1; D: -; size: many; length: 16; DNA: TGTGCCAGCAGTTCCCACGGGGGACAGCAGTACAATGAGCAGTTCTTC; CDR3: CASSSHGGQQYNEQFF
V: TRBV4-1; J: TRBJ1-4; D: TRBD1; size: few; length: 16; DNA: TGCGCCAGCAGCCAAGAGTACAGGGGGCGGGAGGAAAAACTGTTTTTT; CDR3: CASSQEYRGREEKLFF
V: TRBV24-1; J: TRBJ2-1; D: TRBD1; size: many; length: 16; DNA: TGTGCCACCAGTGACCCCGGGACAGGGGCCTACAATGAGCAGTTCTTC; CDR3: CATSDPGTGAYNEQFF
V: TRBV19; J: TRBJ1-5; D: -; size: many; length: 15; DNA: TGTGCCAGTAGTAGAGGGCGGGGGAGCAATCAGCCCCAGCATTTT; CDR3: CASSRGRGSNQPQHF
V: TRBV29-1; J: TRBJ2-3; D: TRBD1; size: many; length: 13; DNA: TGCAGCGTTGAGCAGGGGGCCGCAGATACGCAGTATTTT; CDR3: CSVEQGAADTQYF
V: TRBV7-2; J: TRBJ2-1; D: -; size: many; length: 15; DNA: TGTGCCAGCAGCTTAGGGGCGGGATTGAATAATGAGCAGTTCTTC; CDR3: CASSLGAGLNNEQFF
V: TRBV20-1; J: TRBJ2-7; D: -; size: many; length: 13; DNA: TGCAGTGCTAGGGGATCGGAATTCTACGAGCAGTACTTC; CDR3: CSARGSEFYEQYF
V: TRBV28; J: TRBJ2-5; D: -; size: -; length: 14; DNA: TGTGCCAGCAGTTCTGGATGGCTTCGAGAGACCCAGTACTTC; CDR3: CASSSGWLRETQYF
V: TRBV7-8; J: TRBJ2-3; D: -; size: many; length: 16; DNA: TGTGCCAGCAGCTCAGATACAGGGTTCCCCACAGATACGCAGTATTTT; CDR3: CASSSDTGFPTDTQYF
V: TRBV6-2/TRBV6-3; J: TRBJ2-1; D: TRBD2; size: many; length: 17; DNA: TGTGCCAGCAGCCGAACTAGCGGGTCGGGCCCTTACAATGAGCAGTTCTTC; CDR3: CASSRTSGSGPYNEQFF
V: TRBV7-8; J: TRBJ2-5; D: TRBD2; size: many; length: 11; DNA: TGTGCCGCCGGGGGGGGAGAGACCCAGTACTTC; CDR3: CAAGGGETQYF
V: TRBV20-1; J: TRBJ2-1; D: -; size: many; length: 15; DNA: TGCAGTGCTAGAGGGGCCAGTAGCCCCTACAATGAGCAGTTCTTC; CDR3: CSARGASSPYNEQFF
V: TRBV28; J: TRBJ2-1; D: TRBD2; size: few; length: 17; DNA: TGTGCCAGCAACGCGCCCCGCCGACTAGCGGGCTACAATGAGCAGTTCTTC; CDR3: CASNAPRRLAGYNEQFF
V: TRBV10-3; J: TRBJ2-1; D: TRBD2; size: few; length: 18; DNA: TGTGCCATCAGTGCCCCTATGTTGAGCGGGGACTCCTACAATGAGCAGTTCTTC; CDR3: CAISAPMLSGDSYNEQFF
V: TRBV12-3/TRBV12-4; J: TRBJ2-1; D: TRBD2; size: many; length: 15; DNA: TGTGCCAGCAGTCCCCAGGGACTAGACGAAAATGAGCAGTTCTTC; CDR3: CASSPQGLDENEQFF
V: TRBV10-1; J: TRBJ2-7; D: -; size: many; length: 15; DNA: TGCGCCAGCTGGGTGGAGCGGAAGTTCTCCTACGAGCAGTACTTC; CDR3: CASWVERKFSYEQYF
V: TRBV7-7; J: TRBJ2-1; D: -; size: many; length: 15; DNA: TGTGCCAGCAGCTTAGCTCAGGGGTTGGGGAATGAGCAGTTCTTC; CDR3: CASSLAQGLGNEQFF
V: TRBV5-4; J: TRBJ2-1; D: TRBD2; size: -; length: 15; DNA: TGTGCCAGCAGCCGGACTAGCGGGGATCACAGTGAGCAGTTCTTC; CDR3: CASSRTSGDHSEQFF
V: TRBV7-9; J: TRBJ2-7; D: TRBD2; size: many; length: 13; DNA: TGTGCCAGCAGCTCGAGGGGAGGGTACGAGCAGTACTTC; CDR3: CASSSRGGYEQYF
V: TRBV13; J: TRBJ2-3; D: TRBD2; size: many; length: 19; DNA: TGTGCCAGCAGCTCGACGCTAGCGGGAGGGTCTGGGGACACAGATACGCAGTATTTT; CDR3: CASSSTLAGGSGDTDTQYF
V: TRBV7-9; J: TRBJ2-7; D: TRBD1; size: many; length: 14; DNA: TGTGCCAGCAGCCTGAGGACAGGGGGCAACGAGCAGTACTTC; CDR3: CASSLRTGGNEQYF
V: TRBV9; J: TRBJ2-3; D: TRBD2; size: many; length: 16; DNA: TGTGCCAGCAGCGTAGGAAGGTGGGGGAGGGAGGATACGCAGTATTTT; CDR3: CASSVGRWGREDTQYF
V: TRBV19; J: TRBJ2-1; D: TRBD1; size: many; length: 14; DNA: TGTGCCAGTACCCGGGACAGCTCCTACAATGAGCAGTTCTTC; CDR3: CASTRDSSYNEQFF
V: TRBV7-2; J: TRBJ2-5; D: TRBD2; size: many; length: 15; DNA: TGTGCCAGCAGCCCGGGACTAGGAAGGGGGGAGACCCAGTACTTC; CDR3: CASSPGLGRGETQYF
V: TRBV20-1; J: TRBJ2-2; D: TRBD2; size: -; length: 13; DNA: TGCAGTGCAAGTAGCGGGAGCCCCGGGGAGCTGTTTTTT; CDR3: CSASSGSPGELFF
V: TRBV4-3; J: TRBJ1-2; D: -; size: many; length: 14; DNA: TGCGCCAGCAGCCGTGGGGGGGGTTGGGGGGGCTACACCTTC; CDR3: CASSRGGGWGGYTF